There are a few counts of the clone carrying this T cell receptor beta chain. The antigen remains unidentified. The record originates from a study of blood T cells in healthy people across ages. At the level of the study: Capture via template switching afforded approximately one barcoded beta molecule per two T cells.

Germline V gene lookup returns CDR1 SGHRS and CDR2 YFSETQ. Losses at the gene ends were 7 bases for V and 2 bases for J; bases not matched to a gene: 8. This CDR3 has 15 amino acids. Study-wide results and limits: TCR beta diversity per million T cells fell roughly linearly with age. Estimates based on one million T cells were treated as lower bounds.

A sample-barcoded 5' primer and a J-beta primer mix were used in a second PCR of roughly 7 to 11 cycles. TCRdb ran MiXCR on the 5' RACE reads and lists one entry per CDR3 protein. The table records about 1,400,000 distinct CDR3 sequences, approximately 60% of them present only once. Individuals who donated were healthy Caucasians from Russia aged 6 to 90. This chain links TRBV5-1 with TRBJ2-1, with 8 bases lining up with TRBD1. This TCR came from a young man in good health. Sequenced input: blood. The CDR3 is CASGVTGGTYNEQFF. In DNA form, the CDR3 reads TGCGCCAGCGGGGTTACAGGGGGAACCTACAATGAGCAGTTCTTC.